One sample yielded the 30 T cell receptor beta chains listed below, sequenced in a study of cytomegalovirus exposure and HLA in healthy donors. The PCR used 60 Vbeta and 13 Jbeta primers. Only in-frame clones appear in the TCRdb table, and some are missing; sequencing was by immunoSEQ multiplex PCR. This table has approximately 170,000 clones, around 78% appearing once. The source material was PBMCs. The receptor set was obtained from a woman aged 35 to 49 in good health and CMV-seronegative.

J is TRBJ1-5 and V is TRBV2; TRBD1 matches 9 bases. The length of the CDR3 is 15 residues. With 7 bases clipped from V and 7 bases from J, the junction kept 11 bases outside the gene matches. From germline, CDR1 is SNHLY and CDR2 FYNNEI. CDR3 DNA: TGTGCCAGCAATACAGGACAGACAGGGGGGCAGCCCCAGCATTTT. It encodes CASNTGQTGGQPQHF.

The chain recombines TRBV6-1 with TRBJ2-2; TRBD2 matches at 7 bases. Germline V CDR1 and CDR2: MNHNS, SASEGT. The junction had 2 bases not matched to a gene; V was cut back by 4 bases and J by 0 bases. The length of the CDR3 is 15 residues. The CDR3 spells CASSAGGANTGELFF. The CDR3 nucleotides are TGTGCCAGCAGTGCTGGGGGGGCGAACACCGGGGAGCTGTTTTTT.

The chain employs TRBV6-5 and TRBJ2-7; weak D call: TRBD2 (6 bases). The germline V and J ends were trimmed by 6 bases and 6 bases, with 12 bases remaining between them. Germline lookup yields CDR1 MNHEY and CDR2 SVGAGI. The CDR3 is 12 amino acids. The DNA of the CDR3 is TGTGCCAGCAGCCAATTGGGGGGCGAGCAGTACTTC. This translates into CASSQLGGEQYF.

A few counts support this clone. The chain combines TRBV5-1 with TRBJ2-3; 7 nucleotides line up with TRBD2. Per germline, CDR1 SGHRS and CDR2 YFSETQ. CDR3 size: 15 residues. J lost 5 bases, V lost 2 bases, and 8 bases had no gene match. CDR3 protein: CASSFVGRAVDTQYF. Here the CDR3 DNA reads TGCGCCAGCAGCTTTGTTGGGAGGGCCGTAGATACGCAGTATTTT.

This chain joins TRBV29-1 and TRBJ1-2, with 9 positions matching TRBD1. The CDR3 contains 14 residues. Germline trimming cut 0 bases from V and 7 bases from J; bases unmatched to any gene: 6. Germline V gives CDR1 SQVTM, CDR2 ANQGSEA. For the CDR3, the DNA is TGCAGCGTTGAAGATTGGGGACAGGGTTCTGGCTACACCTTC. Translation: CSVEDWGQGSGYTF.

A word on this clone: Other nucleotide sequences in the sample specify the same CDR3. The V and J genes are TRBV27 and TRBJ1-1; 7 positions agree with TRBD1. Trimming at V came to 4 bases and at J to 3 bases, leaving 2 bases not matched to a gene. The CDR3 covers 13 residues. Germline assignment: CDR1 MNHEY and CDR2 SMNVEV (reference sequence). The CDR3 bases are TGTGCCAGCAGTTACAGGGGAGACACTGAAGCTTTCTTT. This gives the protein CASSYRGDTEAFF.

The chain links TRBV2 to TRBJ1-2, with D possibly matching TRBD1 (6 bases). The CDR3 covers 16 residues. V was clipped by 3 bases and J by 4 bases, with 18 bases between them. Germline CDR1 SNHLY, CDR2 FYNNEI. The CDR3 here is CASSDDSITGSYGYTF. The CDR3 DNA follows: TGTGCCAGCAGTGACGACTCGATCACAGGGAGCTATGGCTACACCTTC.

The V call is TRBV27, the J call TRBJ2-5; 7 bases are shared with TRBD1. The trim removed 4 bases at V and 3 bases at J, leaving 14 bases unmatched. This CDR3 is 17 amino acids long. CDR1 is MNHEY and CDR2 is SMNVEV in the germline V gene (reference sequence). This chain's CDR3 is CASSSYPQGQKEETQYF. Written as DNA, the CDR3 is TGTGCCAGCAGTTCCTACCCGCAGGGACAGAAAGAAGAGACCCAGTACTTC.

The V gene is TRBV5-1, the J gene TRBJ1-3; no definite D call. The CDR3 covers 14 residues. V was clipped by 4 bases and J by 0 bases, with 8 bases between them. Germline V gene lookup returns CDR1 SGHRS and CDR2 YFSETQ. Here the CDR3 reads CASSPLLSGNTIYF. CDR3 nucleotides: TGCGCCAGCAGCCCCCTCCTCTCTGGAAACACCATATATTTT.

This clone was observed a handful of times. This rearrangement joins TRBV2 to TRBJ2-5, with D uncertain. Per germline, CDR1 SNHLY and CDR2 FYNNEI. The V gene lost 1 base and the J gene lost 5 bases, with 17 bases spanning the gap. CDR3 size: 16 residues. CDR3 loop: CASSEDMGRWLETQYF. The CDR3 DNA is TGTGCCAGCAGTGAAGATATGGGCAGATGGTTGGAGACCCAGTACTTC.

The chain couples TRBV5-1 to TRBJ2-2, with D tentatively TRBD1 (6 bases). The germline V gene has CDR1 SGHRS and CDR2 YFSETQ. V was clipped by 0 bases and J by 4 bases, with 7 bases between them. CDR3 length equals 14 residues. The DNA of the CDR3 is TGCGCCAGCAGCTTGGACAGGGTCACCGGGGAGCTGTTTTTT. This translates into CASSLDRVTGELFF.

This clone was counted a few times. The CDR3 DNA reads as TGTGCCAGTCTCCAGGGGGTGACTGAAGCTTTCTTT. It is translated as CASLQGVTEAFF. The rearrangement links TRBV28 to TRBJ1-1; TRBD1 agrees at 7 bases. Germline CDR1 is MDHEN and CDR2 is SYDVKM. Trimming removed 9 bases from V and 5 bases from J; junction bases left unmatched: 6. This CDR3 is built from 12 residues. Full variable domain (missing parts from reference TRBV28 and TRBJ1-1): DVKVTQSSRYLVKRTGEKVFLECVQDMDHENMFWYRQDPGLGLRLIYFSYDVKMKEKGDIPEGYSVSREKKERFSLILESASTNQTSMYLCASLQGVTEAFFGQGTRLTVV.

The gene calls are TRBV5-8 and TRBJ1-1; TRBD1 matches at 9 bases. Unmatched junction bases numbered 7, after V lost 3 bases and J lost 1 base. Per germline, CDR1 SGHTS and CDR2 YDEGEE. There are 16 residues in the CDR3. CDR3 in amino acids: CASSSGTGRENTEAFF. The DNA of the CDR3 is TGTGCCAGCAGCTCCGGGACAGGGAGGGAGAACACTGAAGCTTTCTTT.

This clone came up once. The chain couples TRBV6-5 to TRBJ1-2, with D unresolved. The germline gives CDR1 MNHEY, CDR2 SVGAGI. V gave up 5 bases and J gave up 5 bases, with 6 bases separating them. The CDR3 runs to 11 residues. The CDR3 nucleotides are TGTGCCAGCAGTAACGGGTATGGCTACACCTTC. It encodes CASSNGYGYTF.

The rearrangement joins TRBV6-1 to TRBJ2-7, with 14 bases fitting TRBD2. Per the germline V gene, CDR1 is MNHNS and CDR2 is SASEGT. Germline trimming cut 5 bases from V and 3 bases from J; bases unmatched to any gene: 3. The CDR3 sequence is 15 residues long. The CDR3 spells CASSRLAGGNYEQYF. DNA for the CDR3: TGTGCCAGCAGTAGACTAGCGGGAGGGAACTACGAGCAGTACTTC.

This clone turned up a few times. The gene calls are TRBV19 and TRBJ2-3; the D gene is possibly TRBD2 (6 bases). V was clipped by 1 base and J by 5 bases, with 13 bases between them. This CDR3 has 15 residues. Germline V gene sequence: CDR1 LNHDA, CDR2 SQIVND (reference sequence). The CDR3 DNA is TGTGCCAGTAGTATAGGAGCGGGCGATGGAGATACGCAGTATTTT. Its translation: CASSIGAGDGDTQYF.

The chain has TRBV5-1 and TRBJ1-2; D may be TRBD1 (5 bases). This CDR3 comprises 13 residues. With 2 bases removed from V and 6 bases from J, the gap between germline ends came to 11 bases. Germline assignment: CDR1 SGHRS and CDR2 YFSETQ. The CDR3 DNA sequence: TGCGCCAGCAGCTTAATAGGGGAGGATGGCTACACCTTC. Its translation is CASSLIGEDGYTF.

V and J are TRBV5-4 and TRBJ2-3; D is perhaps TRBD1 (6 bases). Per the germline V gene, CDR1 is SGHNT and CDR2 is YYREEE (reference sequence). The V end was cut by 3 bases, the J end by 1 base, with 21 bases between. The CDR3 is 18 residues long. The CDR3 DNA reads TGTGCCAGCAGCTCCGATCCCACAGGGCTGCGGGGCACAGATACGCAGTATTTT. Its translation: CASSSDPTGLRGTDTQYF.

The V and J genes are TRBV7-9 and TRBJ2-7, with 8 bases aligning to TRBD2. J was trimmed by 6 bases and V by 3 bases; bases with no gene match: 4. The germline gives CDR1 SEHNR, CDR2 FQNEAQ (reference sequence). The CDR3 length is 13 residues. The CDR3 region is CASSFPGGVEQYF. In DNA, the CDR3 is TGTGCCAGCAGCTTTCCGGGAGGGGTCGAGCAGTACTTC.

V is TRBV9 and J is TRBJ1-1, with D uncertain. This CDR3 is 13 amino acids long. Germline lookup yields CDR1 SGDLS and CDR2 YYNGEE. Trimming took 0 bases from V and 4 from J, leaving 7 bases between them. CDR3 residues: CASSVAPGTEAFF. The CDR3 DNA sequence: TGTGCCAGCAGCGTAGCACCGGGCACTGAAGCTTTCTTT.

The genes are TRBV2 and TRBJ2-7; D might be TRBD2 (6 bases). The CDR3 is 13 residues long. The V and J ends lost 5 bases and 6 bases respectively, with 14 bases between them. From germline, CDR1 is SNHLY and CDR2 FYNNEI. The CDR3 spells CASSRGEKGEQYF. The CDR3 DNA sequence: TGTGCCAGCAGTCGCGGGGAAAAGGGCGAGCAGTACTTC.

The genes are TRBV5-4 and TRBJ2-7; tentatively, D is TRBD2 (6 bases). Germline assignment: CDR1 SGHNT and CDR2 YYREEE (reference sequence). The CDR3 loop spans 15 amino acids. With 0 bases removed from V and 0 bases from J, the gap between germline ends came to 10 bases. CDR3: CASSLGGSGSYEQYF. The CDR3 DNA reads as TGTGCCAGCAGCTTGGGGGGTAGCGGCTCCTACGAGCAGTACTTC. The full variable domain, its missing parts supplied by reference TRBV5-4 and TRBJ2-7, is ETGVTQSPTHLIKTRGQQVTLRCSSQSGHNTVSWYQQALGQGPQFIFQYYREEENGRGNFPPRFSGLQFPNYSSELNVNALELDDSALYLCASSLGGSGSYEQYFGPGTRLTVT.

The gene calls are TRBV7-6 and TRBJ2-7, with 10 bases fitting TRBD2. Trimming removed 1 base from V and 4 bases from J; junction bases left unmatched: 4. The CDR3 runs to 15 residues. Germline CDR1 reads SGHVS; CDR2 reads FNYEAQ. The CDR3 DNA follows: TGTGCCAGCAGCTTAGAGGCTAGCGGGAGTTACGAGCAGTACTTC. Its protein product is CASSLEASGSYEQYF.

This rearrangement joins TRBV6-1 to TRBJ1-3; D might be TRBD1 (5 bases). The CDR3 has 15 residues. V lost 4 bases and J 0 bases, leaving 10 bases between the germline ends. Germline-derived CDR1 and CDR2 are MNHNS and SASEGT. The CDR3 region has the DNA TGTGCCAGCAGTGGGCAGGGATACTCTGGAAACACCATATATTTT. Protein sequence: CASSGQGYSGNTIYF.

The V call is TRBV9, the J call TRBJ2-1; D might be TRBD2 (6 bases). The CDR3 has 17 amino acids. V was cut by 0 bases and J by 4 bases, with 17 bases left in between. Germline V gives CDR1 SGDLS, CDR2 YYNGEE. The CDR3 nucleotides read TGTGCCAGCAGCGTAGTGTCAGGGACGGGGGTTTACAATGAGCAGTTCTTC. This sequence encodes CASSVVSGTGVYNEQFF.

The chain links TRBV10-3 to TRBJ1-1, with TRBD1 identical over 11 bases. Germline values: CDR1 ENHRY, CDR2 SYGVKD. With 5 bases clipped from V and 3 bases from J, the junction kept 2 bases outside the gene matches. The CDR3 is 14 residues long. In DNA, the CDR3 is TGTGCCATCAGTCCGGGACAGGGGGACACTGAAGCTTTCTTT. Translation gives CAISPGQGDTEAFF.

The chain employs TRBV28 and TRBJ2-7; TRBD2 might be the D (6 bases). The CDR3 length is 16 residues. The ends were cut back, 5 bases at V and 4 bases at J, with 21 bases in the middle. CDR1 is MDHEN, CDR2 SYDVKM, per germline. The CDR3 bases are TGTGCCAGCAGTCTTCCTTCCGGGACTCTAAGGTACGAGCAGTACTTC. Residues: CASSLPSGTLRYEQYF.

The gene calls are TRBV2 and TRBJ2-1, with 9 bases fitting TRBD2. V was clipped by 5 bases and J by 8 bases; unmatched bases: 7. The CDR3 runs to 14 residues. Germline V gene data show CDR1 as SNHLY and CDR2 as FYNNEI. CDR3 sequence: CASSRLAGYDEQFF. The CDR3, as DNA: TGTGCCAGCAGTCGGCTAGCGGGATATGATGAGCAGTTCTTC.

The chain recombines TRBV5-6 with TRBJ1-2, with D unresolved. The CDR3 has 19 amino acids. The germline V gene has CDR1 SGHDT and CDR2 YYEEEE. V lost 3 bases and J 4 bases, leaving 28 bases between the germline ends. The DNA of the CDR3 is TGTGCCAGCAGCTCTTCCAACGCGCCCTCCCTAGGAGCGGGCTATGGCTACACCTTC. Residues: CASSSSNAPSLGAGYGYTF.

This clone was found a few times. The chain is built from TRBV7-3 and TRBJ1-4; D possibly corresponds to TRBD1 (5 bases). The CDR3 has 15 residues. The V gene's germline CDR1 is SGHTA and CDR2 FQGTGA. Trimming pared 5 bases from V and 5 bases from J, leaving 15 bases between. The CDR3 sequence: CASSPHGGSNEKLFF. CDR3 DNA: TGTGCCAGCAGCCCCCATGGGGGGTCGAATGAAAAACTGTTTTTT. Using reference TRBV7-3 and TRBJ1-4 for the parts outside the CDR3, the full variable domain is GAGVSQTPSNKVTEKGKYVELRCDPISGHTALYWYRQSLGQGPEFLIYFQGTGAADDSGLPNDRFFAVRPEGSVSTLKIQRTERGDSAVYLCASSPHGGSNEKLFFGSGTQLSVL.